The 9 T cell receptor beta chains below come from one sample, sequenced in a study of cytomegalovirus exposure and HLA in healthy donors. The repertoire was sequenced with immunoSEQ multiplex PCR; TCRdb's copy has only in-frame clones and lacks some. The sample carries around 140,000 clones, approximately 90% recorded once. The material sequenced was PBMCs. These receptors were taken from a young man in good health and CMV-seropositive.

The chain joins TRBV7-6 to TRBJ2-1; 10 positions match TRBD1. Germline V gene data show CDR1 as SGHVS and CDR2 as FNYEAQ. Unmatched junction bases numbered 3, after V lost 5 bases and J lost 2 bases. The CDR3 runs to 15 residues. CDR3 sequence: CASSRDRGTYNEQFF. The CDR3 DNA is TGTGCCAGCAGCCGGGACAGGGGAACCTACAATGAGCAGTTCTTC.

The chain employs TRBV30 and TRBJ1-1; 9 bases line up with TRBD1. The CDR3 runs to 15 residues. The ends lost 4 bases at V and 3 bases at J; junction bases unmatched: 9. Germline CDR1 GTSNPN, CDR2 SVGIG (reference sequence). CDR3 DNA: TGTGCCTGGACCGGGACAGGGATGGGGGACACTGAAGCTTTCTTT. Translating gives CAWTGTGMGDTEAFF.

This clone has just one count. The V gene is TRBV6-7, the J gene TRBJ2-7, with D tentatively TRBD1 (9 bases). Being an ORF, TRBV6-7 has a function that is uncertain. V lost 10 bases, J lost 5 bases, and 21 bases lay in between. This CDR3 comprises 14 residues. DNA for the CDR3: TGTGCCAACCCGGGGACAGGGACTAGAGACGAGCAGTACTTC. Its translation is CANPGTGTRDEQYF.

In its sample, this clone was seen a few times. The chain recombines TRBV5-1 with TRBJ2-3; the match to TRBD2 covers 8 bases. The V gene's germline CDR1 is SGHRS and CDR2 YFSETQ. CDR3 size: 14 residues. With 4 bases clipped from V and 4 bases from J, the junction kept 5 bases outside the gene matches. The CDR3: CASSPGGDADTQYF. CDR3 bases: TGCGCCAGCAGCCCGGGGGGGGACGCAGATACGCAGTATTTT.

The chain uses TRBV11-2 and TRBJ2-7, with D possibly being TRBD1 (6 bases). Germline values: CDR1 SGHAT, CDR2 FQNNGV. The CDR3 length is 14 residues. Trimming stripped 1 base from V and 3 bases from J, with 10 bases between. The CDR3 reads CASSLGGTLYEQYF. The CDR3 region has the DNA TGTGCCAGCAGCTTAGGAGGGACACTCTACGAGCAGTACTTC.

This sequence joins TRBV5-1 and TRBJ2-1, with 7 bases identical to TRBD2. J was trimmed by 1 base and V by 4 bases; bases with no gene match: 5. The germline gives CDR1 SGHRS, CDR2 YFSETQ. CDR3 size: 15 residues. The CDR3 nucleotides read TGCGCCAGCAGCACACTAGCGAATTCCTACAATGAGCAGTTCTTC. Amino acids: CASSTLANSYNEQFF.

This clone was recorded once. The chain combines TRBV4-2 with TRBJ2-7; the match to TRBD2 covers 7 bases. The trim removed 1 base at V and 1 base at J, leaving 7 bases unmatched. The CDR3 spans 16 residues. The V gene's germline CDR1 is LGHNA and CDR2 YNFKEQ. For the CDR3, the DNA is TGTGCCAGCAGCCAAGGGGTGCGCGGGAGATCCTACGAGCAGTACTTC. This translates into CASSQGVRGRSYEQYF.

This clone appeared a single time. The chain recombines TRBV5-8 with TRBJ1-5; D uncertain. The CDR3 loop spans 12 amino acids. Germline V gene lookup returns CDR1 SGHTS and CDR2 YDEGEE. V lost 2 bases and J lost 7, with 7 bases in between. CDR3 bases: TGTGCCAGCAGCTTTAACGGGCAGCCCCAGCATTTT. It specifies CASSFNGQPQHF.

V and J are TRBV27 and TRBJ2-4; TRBD2 matches 7 bases. The CDR3 has 15 residues. With V trimmed by 2 bases and J by 0 bases, 1 base remained unmatched. CDR1 is MNHEY, CDR2 SMNVEV, per germline (reference sequence). CDR3 coding DNA: TGTGCCAGCAGTTTAAGCGGGGTAGCCAAAAACATTCAGTACTTC. Residues: CASSLSGVAKNIQYF.